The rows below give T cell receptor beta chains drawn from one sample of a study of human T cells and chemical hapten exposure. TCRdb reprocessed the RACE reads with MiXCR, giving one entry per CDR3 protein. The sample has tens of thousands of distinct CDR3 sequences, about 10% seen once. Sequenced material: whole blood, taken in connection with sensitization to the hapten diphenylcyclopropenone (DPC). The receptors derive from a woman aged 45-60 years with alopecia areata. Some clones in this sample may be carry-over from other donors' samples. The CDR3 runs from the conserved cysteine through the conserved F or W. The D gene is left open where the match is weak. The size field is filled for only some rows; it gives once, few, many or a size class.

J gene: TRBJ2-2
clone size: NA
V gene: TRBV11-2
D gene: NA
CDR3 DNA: TGTGCCAGCAGCTTAGAACGGACCACCGGGGAGCTGTTTTTT
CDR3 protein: CASSLERTTGELFF

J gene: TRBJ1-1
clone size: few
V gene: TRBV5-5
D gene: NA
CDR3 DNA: TGTGCCAGCAGCTGGGCAGTGAACACTGAAGCTTTCTTT
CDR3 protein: CASSWAVNTEAFF

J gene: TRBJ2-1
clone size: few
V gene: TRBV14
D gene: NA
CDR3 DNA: TGTGCCAGCAGCCAAGACCGGAACTGGAACTACAATGAGCAGTTCTTC
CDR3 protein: CASSQDRNWNYNEQFF

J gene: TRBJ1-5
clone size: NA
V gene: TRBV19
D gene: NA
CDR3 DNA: TGTGCCAGTAGTATTCGGGGAAACAATCAGCCCCAGCATTTT
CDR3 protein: CASSIRGNNQPQHF

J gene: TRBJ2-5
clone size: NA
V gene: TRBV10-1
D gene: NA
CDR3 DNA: TGCGCCAGCAGTGATATCGGGCAAACGGGAGAGACCCAGTACTTC
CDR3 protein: CASSDIGQTGETQYF

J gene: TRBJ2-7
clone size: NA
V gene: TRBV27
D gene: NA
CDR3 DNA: TGTGCCAGCAGTCGGACTCCACTGGACGAGCAGTACTTC
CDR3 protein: CASSRTPLDEQYF

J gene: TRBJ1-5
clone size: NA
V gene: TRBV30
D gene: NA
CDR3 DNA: TGTGCCTGGGGGTGGGTAAGCAATCAGCCCCAGCATTTT
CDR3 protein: CAWGWVSNQPQHF

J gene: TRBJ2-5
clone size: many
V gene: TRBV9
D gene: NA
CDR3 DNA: TGTGCCAGCAGCGAGGGGGGCCGGCAGACCCAGTACTTC
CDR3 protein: CASSEGGRQTQYF

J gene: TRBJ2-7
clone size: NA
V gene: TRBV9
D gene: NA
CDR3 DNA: TGTGCCAGCAGCAGGACAGAGACCTACGAGCAGTACTTC
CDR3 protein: CASSRTETYEQYF

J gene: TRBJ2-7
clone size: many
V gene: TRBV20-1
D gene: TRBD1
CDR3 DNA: TGCAGTGCTAGAAGGGGACAGGGGATCTACGAGCAGTACTTC
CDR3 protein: CSARRGQGIYEQYF

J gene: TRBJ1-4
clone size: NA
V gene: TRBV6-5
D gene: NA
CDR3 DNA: TGTGCCAGCAGTTACTCCGGGGGGGTTAGGGAAAAACTGTTTTTT
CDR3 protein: CASSYSGGVREKLFF

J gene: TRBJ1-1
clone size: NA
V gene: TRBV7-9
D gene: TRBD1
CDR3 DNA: TGTGCCAGCAGCTTATCAGGCGGTCAGGGGGTGTCAGCTTTCTTT
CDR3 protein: CASSLSGGQGVSAFF

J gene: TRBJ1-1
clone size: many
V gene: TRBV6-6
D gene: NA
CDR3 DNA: TGTGCCAGCAGTTACTCGGACATAACGAACACTGAAGCTTTCTTT
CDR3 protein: CASSYSDITNTEAFF

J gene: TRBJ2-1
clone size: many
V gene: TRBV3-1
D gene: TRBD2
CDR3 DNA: TGTGCCAGCAGCCAATTAAAAGCGGGGTCTTCCTACAATGAGCAGTTCTTC
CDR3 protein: CASSQLKAGSSYNEQFF

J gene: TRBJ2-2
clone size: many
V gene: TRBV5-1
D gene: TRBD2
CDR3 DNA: TGCGCCAGCAGCTTAACGGCGGGGGTCAACACCGGGGAGCTGTTTTTT
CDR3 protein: CASSLTAGVNTGELFF

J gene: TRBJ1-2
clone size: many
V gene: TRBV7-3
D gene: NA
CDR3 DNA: TGTGCCAGCAGCCCGCACGGGGCTTTTGCCCCGGGGGGCTACACCTTC
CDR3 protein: CASSPHGAFAPGGYTF

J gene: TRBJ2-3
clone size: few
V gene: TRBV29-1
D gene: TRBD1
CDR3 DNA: TGCAGCGTGGCCGTGGGGACAGGGACCACAGATACGCAGTATTTT
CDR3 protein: CSVAVGTGTTDTQYF

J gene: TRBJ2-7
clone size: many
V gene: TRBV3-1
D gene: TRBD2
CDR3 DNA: TGTGCCAGCCGCTCTAGCGGGGGGGCCCACGAGCAGTACTTC
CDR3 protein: CASRSSGGAHEQYF

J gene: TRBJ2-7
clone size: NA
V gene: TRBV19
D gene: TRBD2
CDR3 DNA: TGTGCCAGTAGTGCATGGCCCCTCCGACTAGCGGGATCCTACGAGCAGTACTTC
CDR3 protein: CASSAWPLRLAGSYEQYF

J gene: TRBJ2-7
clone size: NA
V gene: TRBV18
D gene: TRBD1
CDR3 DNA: TGTGCCAGCTCACTACAGGGGGCAGACGAGCAGTACTTC
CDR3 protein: CASSLQGADEQYF

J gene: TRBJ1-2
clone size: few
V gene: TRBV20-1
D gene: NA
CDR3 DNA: TGCAGTGCTAGATCCACAGTAAACTATGGCTACACCTTC
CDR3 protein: CSARSTVNYGYTF

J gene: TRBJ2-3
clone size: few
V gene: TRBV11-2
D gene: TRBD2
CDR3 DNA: TGTGCCAGCAGCTTGATAGCGGGAGGGCGGGGCACAGATACGCAGTATTTT
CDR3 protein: CASSLIAGGRGTDTQYF

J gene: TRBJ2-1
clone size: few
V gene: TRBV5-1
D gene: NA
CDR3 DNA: TGCGCCAGCAGCTCGCCACTTGAGCAGTTCTTC
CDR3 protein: CASSSPLEQFF

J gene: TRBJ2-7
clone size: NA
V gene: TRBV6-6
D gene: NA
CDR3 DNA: TGTGCCAGCAGTTATGGCTCAGAGTTGTACGAGCAGTACTTC
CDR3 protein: CASSYGSELYEQYF

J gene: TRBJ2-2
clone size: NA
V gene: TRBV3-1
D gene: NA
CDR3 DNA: TGTGCCAGCAGCCAACAGGGTAGCGCCGGGGAGCTGTTTTTT
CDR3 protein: CASSQQGSAGELFF

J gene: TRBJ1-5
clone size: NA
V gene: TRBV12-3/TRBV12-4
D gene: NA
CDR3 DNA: TGTGCCAGCAGTTCGGACGGGGCAAGCAATCAGCCCCAGCATTTT
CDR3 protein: CASSSDGASNQPQHF

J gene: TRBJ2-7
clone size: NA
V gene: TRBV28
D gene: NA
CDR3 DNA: TGTGCCAGCTTGAAAGGGAAAACCTACGAGCAGTACTTC
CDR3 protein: CASLKGKTYEQYF

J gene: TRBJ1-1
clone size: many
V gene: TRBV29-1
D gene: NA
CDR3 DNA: TGCAGCGTTTTGAACACTGAAGCTTTCTTT
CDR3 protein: CSVLNTEAFF

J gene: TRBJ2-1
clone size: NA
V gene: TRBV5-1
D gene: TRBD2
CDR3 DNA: TGCGCCAGCAGCACCAATCTAGCGGGAGGTACCTACAATGAGCAGTTCTTC
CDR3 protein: CASSTNLAGGTYNEQFF

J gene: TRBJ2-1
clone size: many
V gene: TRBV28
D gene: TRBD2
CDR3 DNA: TGTGCCAGCAGTCCCACTAGCGGGAACTACAATGAGCAGTTCTTC
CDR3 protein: CASSPTSGNYNEQFF

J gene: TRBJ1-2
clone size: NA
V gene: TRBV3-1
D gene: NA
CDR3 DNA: TGTGCCAGCAGCCCCAAACTCAGCTGGGGCTACACCTTC
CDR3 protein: CASSPKLSWGYTF

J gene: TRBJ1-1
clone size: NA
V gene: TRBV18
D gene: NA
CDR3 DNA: TGTGCCAGCTCACCCCGTGGGGGCAGTAACACTGAAGCTTTCTTT
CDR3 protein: CASSPRGGSNTEAFF

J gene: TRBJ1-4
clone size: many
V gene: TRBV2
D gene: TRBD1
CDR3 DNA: TGTGCCAGCAGAATGACAGGGGTAGCAACTAATGAAAAACTGTTTTTT
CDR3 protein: CASRMTGVATNEKLFF

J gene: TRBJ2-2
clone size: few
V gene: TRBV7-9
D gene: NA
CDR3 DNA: TGTGCCAGCAGCTTAGGCTCCGGGGAGCTGTTTTTT
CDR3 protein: CASSLGSGELFF

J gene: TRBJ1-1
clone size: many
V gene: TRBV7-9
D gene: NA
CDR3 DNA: TGTGCCAGCAGCTATACGGGGGTAGCTGAAGCTTTCTTT
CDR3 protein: CASSYTGVAEAFF

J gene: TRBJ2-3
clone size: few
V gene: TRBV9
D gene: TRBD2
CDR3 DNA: TGTGCCAGCAGCGCGAATAGCGGGGGTTCCACAGATACGCAGTATTTT
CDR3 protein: CASSANSGGSTDTQYF

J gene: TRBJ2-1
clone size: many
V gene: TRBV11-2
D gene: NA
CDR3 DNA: TGTGCCAGCAGCTTGGAGGGCAGACGGAGCTCCTACAATGAGCAGTTCTTC
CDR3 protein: CASSLEGRRSSYNEQFF

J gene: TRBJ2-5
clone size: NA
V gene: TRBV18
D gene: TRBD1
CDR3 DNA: TGTGCCAGCTCACCACCCGCAGGGGGCGGGGAGACCCAGTACTTC
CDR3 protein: CASSPPAGGGETQYF

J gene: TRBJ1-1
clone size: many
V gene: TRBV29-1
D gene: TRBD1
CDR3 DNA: TGCAGCGTCAGGACCGGGACAGGGTATCAGACTGAAGCTTTCTTT
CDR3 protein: CSVRTGTGYQTEAFF

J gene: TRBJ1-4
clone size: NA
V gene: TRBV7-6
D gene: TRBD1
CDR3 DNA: TGTGCCAGCAGCGGGCTTGGACAGGGTAATGAAAAACTGTTTTTT
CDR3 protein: CASSGLGQGNEKLFF

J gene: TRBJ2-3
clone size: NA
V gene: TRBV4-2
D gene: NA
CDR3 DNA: TGTGCCAGCAGCCAAGATCGGGGGCAGCCGGGGTTTAAGTCAGATACGCAGTATTTT
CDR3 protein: CASSQDRGQPGFKSDTQYF

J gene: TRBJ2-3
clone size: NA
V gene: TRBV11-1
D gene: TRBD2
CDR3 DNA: TGTGCCAGCAGCTCAAGCGGGGGGACCACAGATACGCAGTATTTT
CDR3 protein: CASSSSGGTTDTQYF

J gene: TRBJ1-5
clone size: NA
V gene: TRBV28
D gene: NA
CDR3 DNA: TGTGCCAGCACCCATGAAATGGTGGCGACTAGCAATCAGCCCCAGCATTTT
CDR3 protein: CASTHEMVATSNQPQHF

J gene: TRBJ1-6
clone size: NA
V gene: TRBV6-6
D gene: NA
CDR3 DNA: TGTGCCAGCAGGACCGTTGGGGAGGGGGGTTCACCCCTCCACTTT
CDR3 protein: CASRTVGEGGSPLHF

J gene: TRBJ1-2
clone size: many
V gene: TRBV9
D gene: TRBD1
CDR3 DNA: TGTGCCAGCAGCGCGACAGGGGTTAACTATGGCTACACCTTC
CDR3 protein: CASSATGVNYGYTF

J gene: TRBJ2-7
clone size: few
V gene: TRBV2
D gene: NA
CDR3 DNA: TGTGCCAGCAGTGAAGCGCTTCGGGGACGGCGAGGTATATGCTACGAGCAGTACTTC
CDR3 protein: CASSEALRGRRGICYEQYF

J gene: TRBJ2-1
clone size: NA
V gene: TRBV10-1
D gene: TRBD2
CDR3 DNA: TGCGCCAGCAGTGTTTTAGCGGGCTCCCCCTACAATGAGCAGTTCTTC
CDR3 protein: CASSVLAGSPYNEQFF

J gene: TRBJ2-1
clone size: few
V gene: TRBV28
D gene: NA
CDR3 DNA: TGTGCCAGCACCCCAGGGGCGGGACGGGGTTACAATGAGCAGTTCTTC
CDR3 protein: CASTPGAGRGYNEQFF

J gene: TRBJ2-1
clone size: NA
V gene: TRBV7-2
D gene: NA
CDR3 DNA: TGTGCCAGCAGCTTAGGTTTTGGAGAGTTCTTC
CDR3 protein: CASSLGFGEFF